Below are 22 T cell receptor beta chains sequenced from a single sample in a study of shared clonotypes between healthy human individuals. CD45RO-negative CD8 cells positively selected for CCR7 made up the naive population, which excluded terminally differentiated effector memory CD45RA+ cells. Data came from immunoSEQ multiplex PCR; TCRdb stores just in-frame clones and leaves some out. The sample lists about 820,000 clones; about 92% were seen once. The sequencing input was naive CD8+ T cells sorted from blood. Source of these receptors: a man in his thirties or forties in good health.

Worth noting for this clone: Other DNA sequences in the same sample also yield this CDR3. The chain employs TRBV9 and TRBJ1-1; unclear D gene. This CDR3 is 13 amino acids long. V was cut by 0 bases and J by 4 bases, with 7 bases left in between. The V gene's germline CDR1 is SGDLS and CDR2 YYNGEE. CDR3 nucleotide sequence: TGTGCCAGCAGCGTAGGGGTGGGCACTGAAGCTTTCTTT. Amino acids: CASSVGVGTEAFF.

The genes are TRBV14 and TRBJ2-2; 8 bases map to TRBD1. The CDR3 runs to 14 residues. Looked up from germline, CDR1 is SGHDN and CDR2 is FVKESK. The junction had 2 bases not matched to a gene; V was cut back by 1 base and J by 7 bases. CDR3: CASSQGQGIGELFF. CDR3 DNA: TGTGCCAGCAGCCAAGGACAGGGGATCGGGGAGCTGTTTTTT.

The chain joins TRBV4-1 to TRBJ2-7, with D possibly TRBD2 on 6 matching bases. Deletions cut 0 bases from V and 3 bases from J, with 15 bases between. Germline CDR1 is MGHRA and CDR2 is YSYEKL. This CDR3 region has 16 residues. The DNA of the CDR3 is TGCGCCAGCAGCCAAGATCAGGGCGGGAAAGTCTACGAGCAGTACTTC. As protein: CASSQDQGGKVYEQYF.

V gene TRBV7-6 combines with J gene TRBJ2-7; D gene unclear. Trimming shortened V by 2 bases and J by 4 bases, and 12 bases separated the two germline ends. CDR3 length: 14 residues. CDR1 SGHVS and CDR2 FNYEAQ come from the germline V gene. The CDR3, as DNA: TGTGCCAGCAGCTTAATTGAAGGGTTATACGAGCAGTACTTC. Translation gives CASSLIEGLYEQYF.

V is TRBV4-3 and J is TRBJ2-3, with 8 bases matching TRBD2. The V gene end was trimmed by 3 bases and the J gene end by 3 bases; junction bases not matched to a gene: 14. This CDR3 has 18 residues. Germline loops: CDR1 LGHNA, CDR2 YSLEER. CDR3 bases: TGCGCCAGCAGCCAGGGGGCCGAAAGTAGCGGGATTACAGATACGCAGTATTTT. Amino acid sequence: CASSQGAESSGITDTQYF.

There are many counts of this clone. This chain uses TRBV6-5 with TRBJ2-7; TRBD2 agrees at 10 bases. Unmatched junction bases numbered 11, after V lost 5 bases and J lost 7 bases. From germline, CDR1 is MNHEY and CDR2 SVGAGI. The CDR3 runs to 15 residues. DNA for the CDR3: TGTGCCAGCAGTCTCTCAGCGGGAGGGCCGGGAGAGCAGTACTTC. Residues: CASSLSAGGPGEQYF.

This CDR3 reads CASSPRGRAGNTIYF. CDR3 DNA: TGTGCCAGCAGTCCACGGGGGAGGGCTGGAAACACCATATATTTT. V is TRBV28 and J is TRBJ1-3; D may be TRBD1 (5 bases). This CDR3 spans 15 amino acids. V was pared by 5 bases and J by 2 bases, with 13 bases between. CDR1 is MDHEN, CDR2 SYDVKM, per germline. Supplemented by reference TRBV28 and TRBJ1-3, the full variable domain reads DVKVTQSSRYLVKRTGEKVFLECVQDMDHENMFWYRQDPGLGLRLIYFSYDVKMKEKGDIPEGYSVSREKKERFSLILESASTNQTSMYLCASSPRGRAGNTIYFGEGSWLTVV.

V gene TRBV27 combines with J gene TRBJ2-1; TRBD2 might be the D (6 bases). V was shortened by 5 bases and J by 7 bases, with 24 bases between the two germline ends. Looked up from germline, CDR1 is MNHEY and CDR2 is SMNVEV (reference sequence). The CDR3 totals 17 residues. The CDR3 protein is CASSLPPPELAGNEQFF. The DNA of the CDR3 is TGTGCCAGCAGTCTACCTCCCCCGGAACTAGCTGGTAATGAGCAGTTCTTC.

The rearrangement links TRBV27 to TRBJ2-7; 8 bases match TRBD2. This CDR3 comprises 17 residues. Germline values: CDR1 MNHEY, CDR2 SMNVEV (reference sequence). The V segment lost 5 bases and the J segment 2 bases; nucleotides outside the gene matches: 14. The CDR3 reads CASSQTVAGTETYEQYF. CDR3 nucleotide sequence: TGTGCCAGCAGTCAAACCGTAGCGGGAACGGAAACCTACGAGCAGTACTTC.

The genes are TRBV7-9 and TRBJ1-2; possibly TRBD1 for D (5 bases). Germline lookup yields CDR1 SEHNR and CDR2 FQNEAQ (reference sequence). The CDR3 consists of 14 residues. Trimming pared 5 bases from V and 2 bases from J, leaving 12 bases between. CDR3 loop: CASSGSGGNYGYTF. CDR3 coding DNA: TGTGCCAGCAGCGGTTCCGGGGGGAACTATGGCTACACCTTC. The full variable domain, with the rest looked up from reference TRBV7-9 and TRBJ1-2, is DTGVSQNPRHKITKRGQNVTFRCDPISEHNRLYWYRQTLGQGPEFLTYFQNEAQLEKSRLLSDRFSAERPKGSFSTLEIQRTEQGDSAMYLCASSGSGGNYGYTFGSGTRLTVV.

This clone was counted once. The J gene is TRBJ2-5, the V gene TRBV27; D might be TRBD2 (5 bases). The CDR3 has 12 residues. Per the germline V gene, CDR1 is MNHEY and CDR2 is SMNVEV (reference sequence). Trimming removed 4 bases at V and 7 bases at J, with 10 bases between. The CDR3 DNA follows: TGTGCCAGCAGTTCCCCGGGGTCGACCCAGTACTTC. Protein: CASSSPGSTQYF.

This clone has only one observation. Here the CDR3 DNA reads TGTGCCAGCAGCGGAGCGGGAGCGGGCAATGAGCAGTTCTTC. This gives the protein CASSGAGAGNEQFF. The rearrangement uses TRBV9 and TRBJ2-1; 8 bases line up with TRBD2. After removal of 3 bases from V and 6 bases from J, the junction contained 5 bases not matched to a gene. Per germline, CDR1 SGDLS and CDR2 YYNGEE. The CDR3 length is 14 residues.

The gene calls are TRBV28 and TRBJ2-1; D gene ambiguous. There are 15 residues in the CDR3. CDR1 and CDR2 from the germline V gene are MDHEN and SYDVKM. V was pared by 6 bases and J by 0 bases, with 12 bases between. The DNA for the CDR3 is TGTGCCAGCAGCCCGCACTATAGCTCCTACAATGAGCAGTTCTTC. Amino acids: CASSPHYSSYNEQFF.

V and J are TRBV7-2 and TRBJ2-7; D is ambiguous. CDR3 length: 13 amino acids. Germline CDR1 SGHTA, CDR2 FQGNSA. CDR3 residues: CGTSIGMMGEQYF. The DNA of the CDR3 is TGTGGGACGTCCATCGGAATGATGGGAGAGCAGTACTTC. The whole variable domain, filled in from reference TRBV7-2 and TRBJ2-7, reads GAGVSQSPSNKVTEKGKDVELRCDPISGHTALYWYRQSLGQGLEFLIYFQGNSAPDKSGLPSDRFSAERTGGSVSTLTIQRTQQEDSAVYLCGTSIGMMGEQYFGPGTRLTVT.

About this clone: The identical CDR3 is also encoded by other nucleotide sequences in the sample. The chain is built from TRBV4-1 and TRBJ2-7; 9 nucleotides line up with TRBD1. CDR1 and CDR2 from the germline V gene are MGHRA and YSYEKL. The CDR3 runs 15 residues. Germline trimming cut 1 base from V and 2 bases from J; bases unmatched to any gene: 3. CDR3 sequence reads: CASSQGGQGAYEQYF. The DNA of the CDR3 is TGCGCCAGCAGCCAAGGGGGACAGGGAGCCTACGAGCAGTACTTC.

The chain couples TRBV29-1 to TRBJ2-5; 9 nucleotides agree with TRBD2. This CDR3 is built from 19 residues. J lost 1 base, V lost 3 bases, and 18 bases had no gene match. Germline lookup yields CDR1 SQVTM and CDR2 ANQGSEA. This CDR3 is CSVEEDGASGIGSQETQYF. CDR3 coding DNA: TGCAGCGTTGAGGAGGACGGGGCTAGCGGGATTGGTAGCCAAGAGACCCAGTACTTC.

The chain has TRBV7-9 and TRBJ2-3; TRBD2 aligns across 9 bases. V lost 0 bases and J lost 4; bases outside the gene matches: 8. Germline lookup yields CDR1 SEHNR and CDR2 FQNEAQ (reference sequence). There are 17 residues in the CDR3. CDR3 coding DNA: TGTGCCAGCAGCTTAGCGGCTGCGGGAGGGCCAGCAGATACGCAGTATTTT. It translates to CASSLAAAGGPADTQYF.

The chain has TRBV5-4 and TRBJ2-7, with 9 bases that match TRBD2. Per the germline V gene, CDR1 is SGHNT and CDR2 is YYREEE (reference sequence). CDR3 length: 18 amino acids. J was trimmed by 2 bases and V by 0 bases; bases with no gene match: 12. CDR3 residues: CASSLDTASGINAYEQYF. DNA of the CDR3: TGTGCCAGCAGCTTGGATACGGCTAGCGGGATTAATGCCTACGAGCAGTACTTC.

This chain connects TRBV5-1 to TRBJ2-3, with D perhaps matching TRBD2 (5 bases). CDR3 length: 16 amino acids. The ends were cut back, 1 base at V and 0 bases at J, with 12 bases in the middle. Germline V lookup: CDR1 SGHRS, CDR2 YFSETQ. CDR3 loop: CASSLSSGGSTDTQYF. In DNA form, the CDR3 reads TGCGCCAGCAGCTTGAGTTCAGGCGGGAGCACAGATACGCAGTATTTT. Supplemented by reference TRBV5-1 and TRBJ2-3, the full variable domain reads KAGVTQTPRYLIKTRGQQVTLSCSPISGHRSVSWYQQTPGQGLQFLFEYFSETQRNKGNFPGRFSGRQFSNSRSEMNVSTLELGDSALYLCASSLSSGGSTDTQYFGPGTRLTVL.

This clone was observed a handful of times. This specimen includes other DNA sequences encoding the same CDR3. This chain uses TRBV7-6 with TRBJ2-7; D not certain. The CDR3 is made up of 12 amino acids. V was clipped by 5 bases and J by 0 bases, with 5 bases between them. Germline-derived CDR1 and CDR2 are SGHVS and FNYEAQ. CDR3 loop: CASSPNSYEQYF. The CDR3 DNA reads TGTGCCAGCAGCCCCAACTCCTACGAGCAGTACTTC.

CDR3 nucleotide sequence: TGTGCCAGCAGCCCTTGGGGGACAGGGGGAAACAATGAGCAGTTCTTC. Its protein product is CASSPWGTGGNNEQFF. The genes are TRBV4-2 and TRBJ2-1; 11 nucleotides agree with TRBD1. Germline V gene lookup returns CDR1 LGHNA and CDR2 YNFKEQ. The CDR3 spans 16 residues. V trimming: 4 bases; J trimming: 5 bases; junction bases outside the gene matches: 7.

The chain recombines TRBV9 with TRBJ2-3; D is possibly TRBD2 (5 bases). The CDR3 length is 12 residues. V was trimmed by 4 bases and J by 5 bases, leaving 8 bases between them. Germline-derived CDR1 and CDR2 are SGDLS and YYNGEE. In nucleotides, the CDR3 is TGTGCCAGCAGCCCCGGGATAGATACGCAGTATTTT. This gives the protein CASSPGIDTQYF.